Listed below are T cell receptor beta chains from one sample, sequenced in a study of shared clonotypes between healthy human individuals. TCRdb's table, derived via immunoSEQ multiplex PCR, lists solely in-frame clones and lacks some. The sample records approximately 740,000 clones, under 80% being singletons. Input material: memory CD4+ T cells sorted from blood. The receptors originated from a woman in her thirties in good health. CDR3s include the opening cysteine and the closing phenylalanine or tryptophan.

V gene,CDR3 protein
TRBV6-1,CASRKFRDREHYTF
TRBV5-8,CASSFDSGGAYEQYF
TRBV28,CASSRMDGKNQPQHF
TRBV2,CASRTGTGPYEQYF
TRBV2,CASSERGAMYEQYF
TRBV21-1,CASSIGQGLNTEAFF
TRBV14,CASSQVGAYGYTF
TRBV4-2,CASSQDLSRGSNPYEQYF
TRBV25-1,CASSERETGGSEQFF
TRBV5-1,CASGLGQATFNYGYTF
TRBV2,CASSGGTLTGTDTQYF
TRBV28,CASSSRRRNQPQHF
TRBV18,CASSRYDRDSEQYF
TRBV5-1,CASSLVGGSAYEQYF
TRBV10-1,CASSPYAGGEQYF
TRBV10-3,CAISERGNGNTIYF
TRBV29-1,CSAAVGAGWDTQYF
TRBV5-6,CASSFMGYSTDTQYF
TRBV27,CASSPRASILSEQFF
TRBV5-1,CASSAGQAVTGELFF
TRBV28,CASSSARSSYNEQFF
TRBV27,CASSFGQGAGANVLTF
TRBV11-2,CASSLKTGSNQPQHF
TRBV7-2,CASSLAEGPYEQYF
TRBV5-4,CAGSGSRTGELFF
TRBV6-6,CASSFTFNTEAFF
TRBV7-9,CASSSWEGNNEQFF
TRBV6-6,CASSQIAGLTDTQYF
TRBV27,CATQNRDSNQPQHF
TRBV2,CASSVGQTSNQPQHF
TRBV4-1,CASSQVGGHYGYTF
TRBV27,CASSLYGENEQYF
TRBV6-1,CASSEGFGGTYEQYF
TRBV7-6,CASSPHQAGARTDTQYF
TRBV19,CASSISILAGVIQEQYF